The source of this T cell receptor (beta chain) is a study of blood T cell repertoires in COVID-19. The data were produced by immunoSEQ multiplex PCR, yet TCRdb's version contains in-frame clones alone and is incomplete. The sample records 310,000 or so clones, roughly 89% being singletons. This clone is a singleton in its sample. Germline values: CDR1 MNHNS, CDR2 SASEGT. With V trimmed by 1 base and J by 4 bases, 6 bases remained unmatched. The CDR3 has 15 residues. The chain uses TRBV6-1 and TRBJ1-2, with TRBD1 identical over 7 bases. The source material was PBMCs or T cells enriched from blood (not recorded which). The clonotype originates from a woman between 18 and 30 years old who had recovered from COVID-19. CDR3 DNA sequence: TGTGCCAGCAGTGAAGGAGGGGGCACCCTCTATGGCTACACCTTC. It translates to CASSEGGGTLYGYTF.